This is a list of T cell receptor beta chains from one sample in a study of T cell changes during pregnancy in multiple sclerosis. Sequenced by immunoSEQ multiplex PCR; TCRdb stores in-frame clones only, minus some. The sample contains about 40,000 clones, roughly 93% of which appear only once. This sample comprised CD8+ T cells from peripheral blood mononuclear cells, obtained in the third trimester of pregnancy. The receptors stem from a female donor with multiple sclerosis, enrolled in a pregnancy study. Each CDR3 is given with its conserved first and last residue. A D gene is named only where the DNA matches it firmly. A row's size may be missing; if present it is once, few, many or a size class.

D,size,V,J,CDR3,DNA
-,-,TRBV15,TRBJ2-7,CATSDSLAHHEQYF,TGTGCCACCAGCGACTCCCTAGCGCACCACGAGCAGTACTTC
-,once,TRBV6-6,TRBJ1-3,CASTRAGSGNTIYF,TGTGCCAGCACAAGGGCGGGCTCTGGAAACACCATATATTTT
TRBD1,-,TRBV5-1,TRBJ2-7,CASRTGVDYEQYF,TGCGCCAGCAGGACAGGGGTCGACTACGAGCAGTACTTC
-,-,TRBV9,TRBJ2-1,CATSDGTNEQFF,TGTGCCACCTCGGACGGGACTAATGAGCAGTTCTTC
TRBD1,-,TRBV20-1,TRBJ2-5,CSAYRGQTQYF,TGCAGTGCTTACAGGGGCCAGACCCAGTACTTC
-,-,TRBV19,TRBJ1-5,CASSIEGPGQPQHF,TGTGCCAGTAGTATAGAGGGTCCGGGGCAGCCCCAGCATTTT
TRBD2,-,TRBV7-2,TRBJ2-5,CASSLLASGGETQYF,TGTGCCAGCAGCTTATTGGCTAGCGGGGGAGAGACCCAGTACTTC
TRBD1,-,TRBV7-8,TRBJ2-5,CASSFLGTGEETQYF,TGTGCCAGCAGCTTCTTGGGGACAGGGGAAGAGACCCAGTACTTC
-,-,TRBV7-6,TRBJ2-2,CASSLPEGGGLTGELFF,TGTGCCAGCAGCTTACCGGAAGGGGGGGGACTCACCGGGGAGCTGTTTTTT
-,-,TRBV10-3,TRBJ1-6,CATSNPSGRGESPLHF,TGTGCCACGAGCAACCCGTCGGGCAGGGGCGAGTCACCCCTCCACTTT
-,-,TRBV5-6,TRBJ2-7,CASSTPVTYEQYF,TGTGCCAGCAGCACACCCGTTACCTACGAGCAGTACTTC
TRBD2,-,TRBV7-2,TRBJ2-7,CASSLVLAGGHYEQYF,TGTGCCAGCAGCTTAGTACTAGCGGGGGGCCACTACGAGCAGTACTTC
-,-,TRBV15,TRBJ2-5,CATSRDGENKETQYF,TGTGCCACCAGCAGAGATGGTGAGAATAAAGAGACCCAGTACTTC
-,-,TRBV2,TRBJ2-1,CASTYEGSPDEQFF,TGTGCCAGCACCTACGAGGGCTCGCCGGATGAGCAGTTCTTC
-,-,TRBV6-1,TRBJ1-1,CASREPGGRTFF,TGTGCCAGCAGGGAACCAGGTGGGAGAACTTTCTTT
-,-,TRBV21-1,TRBJ1-5,CASSSRSDQPQHF,TGTGCCAGCAGCTCGCGTAGTGATCAGCCCCAGCATTTT
TRBD1,-,TRBV5-6,TRBJ2-1,CASSTDRGRVHEQFF,TGTGCCAGCAGCACGGACAGGGGGCGTGTTCATGAGCAGTTCTTC
-,-,TRBV30,TRBJ1-1,CAWSVHTNTEAFF,TGTGCCTGGAGTGTACATACGAACACTGAAGCTTTCTTT
TRBD2,-,TRBV2,TRBJ2-1,CASSGPGLASFDEQFF,TGTGCCAGCAGTGGTCCGGGACTAGCGAGCTTCGATGAGCAGTTCTTC
TRBD2,-,TRBV30,TRBJ2-3,CAWSPSAGGTDTQYF,TGTGCCTGGAGTCCTTCAGCGGGGGGAACAGATACGCAGTATTTT